The 32 T cell receptor beta chains below all came from one sample that was sequenced in a study of cytomegalovirus exposure and HLA in healthy donors. PCR employed 60 Vbeta and 13 Jbeta primers. Some clones are missing from TCRdb's copy, which holds only in-frame ones; the method was immunoSEQ multiplex PCR. The repertoire consists of some 100,000 clones, with roughly 88% occurring once and the leading ten covering approximately 1.2%. Sequenced input: PBMCs. All receptors derive from a woman between 18 and 30 years old in good health and CMV-seronegative.

On this clone itself: One junction end does not reproduce the germline sequence, and a read error may be involved. The chain recombines TRBV7-9 with TRBJ1-4; D possibly corresponds to TRBD1 (5 bases). Germline V gives CDR1 SEHNR, CDR2 FQNEAQ (reference sequence). CDR3 length: 16 amino acids. In nucleotides, the CDR3 is TGTTCCAGCAGCTTATCAGGTGTCAGGGCAGGTGAAAAACTGTTTTTT. This gives the protein CSSSLSGVRAGEKLFF.

The chain is built from TRBV5-1 and TRBJ2-1; 11 nucleotides line up with TRBD2. Germline values: CDR1 SGHRS, CDR2 YFSETQ. The CDR3 covers 14 residues. Germline trimming cut 0 bases from V and 10 bases from J; bases unmatched to any gene: 3. The DNA of the CDR3 is TGCGCCAGCAGCTTGGTTCTAGCGGGGGGAGAGCAGTTCTTC. This sequence encodes CASSLVLAGGEQFF.

The chain has TRBV28 and TRBJ1-5; D is perhaps TRBD1 (5 bases). The CDR3 spans 15 residues. Between the trimmed V and J ends, which lost 3 bases and 0 bases, there was a span of 9 bases. The germline V gene has CDR1 MDHEN and CDR2 SYDVKM. In nucleotides, the CDR3 is TGTGCCAGCAGTTTTTGGGGCCATAGCAATCAGCCCCAGCATTTT. It translates to CASSFWGHSNQPQHF.

The genes are TRBV2 and TRBJ2-5; perhaps TRBD2 as D (5 bases). The J call may be faulty, since TRBJ2-7 better matches the DNA end. The CDR3 extends over 16 amino acids. Looked up from germline, CDR1 is SNHLY and CDR2 is FYNNEI. The CDR3 nucleotides read TGTGCCAGCAGATACGGGGAAGACTACAACAACCGCGAGCAGTACTTC. Its translation is CASRYGEDYNNREQYF.

This CDR3 reads CASSLIGGGARNEQFF. The CDR3 DNA reads as TGTGCCAGCAGCTTAATTGGCGGGGGGGCGCGGAATGAGCAGTTCTTC. The genes are TRBV7-3 and TRBJ2-1; 9 bases align to TRBD2. J was trimmed by 7 bases and V by 1 base; bases with no gene match: 8. The CDR3 consists of 16 residues. The germline V gene has CDR1 SGHTA and CDR2 FQGTGA.

The gene calls are TRBV2 and TRBJ2-6; 9 nucleotides agree with TRBD2. Per germline, CDR1 SNHLY and CDR2 FYNNEI. The V and J ends lost 6 bases and 4 bases, in that order; junction bases with no gene match: 4. This CDR3 comprises 15 residues. The CDR3 protein is CASRDGLAGANVLTF. The CDR3 DNA sequence: TGTGCCAGCAGGGATGGACTAGCGGGGGCCAACGTCCTGACTTTC.

V usage is TRBV19 and J usage is TRBJ1-1, with 8 bases matching TRBD1. Germline V lookup: CDR1 LNHDA, CDR2 SQIVND (reference sequence). The CDR3 consists of 14 residues. V lost 4 bases to trimming and J lost 1 base; unmatched junction nucleotides: 2. DNA for the CDR3: TGTGCCAGTAGTAAGGACAGGGCGAACACTGAAGCTTTCTTT. This sequence encodes CASSKDRANTEAFF.

J is TRBJ2-1 and V is TRBV6-1; 7 bases align to TRBD1. The V and J ends lost 7 bases and 0 bases, in that order; junction bases with no gene match: 6. The CDR3 consists of 15 residues. CDR1 is MNHNS, CDR2 SASEGT, per germline. The CDR3 protein is CASNFGTDSYNEQFF. CDR3 nucleotides: TGTGCCAGCAATTTTGGGACAGACTCCTACAATGAGCAGTTCTTC.

The J gene is TRBJ1-4, the V gene TRBV6-4, with 9 bases aligning to TRBD1. Unmatched junction bases numbered 11, after V lost 6 bases and J lost 6 bases. The germline V gene encodes CDR1 MRHNA and CDR2 SNTAGT. The CDR3 is 16 residues long. CDR3 sequence reads: CASSEGYGTGYEKLFF. The CDR3 coding sequence is TGTGCCAGCAGCGAGGGATATGGGACAGGGTATGAAAAACTGTTTTTT.

The V and J genes are TRBV28 and TRBJ2-5; no clear D. The J call is uncertain, as TRBJ2-7 better fits the DNA end. The CDR3 totals 12 residues. CDR1 is MDHEN, CDR2 SYDVKM, per germline. The CDR3 DNA follows: TGTGCCAGCAGTTTCTTCCACTCCGAGCAGTACTTC. Its translation is CASSFFHSEQYF.

The chain couples TRBV28 to TRBJ2-1, with TRBD2 identical over 11 bases. The junction had 30 bases not matched to a gene; V was cut back by 8 bases and J by 0 bases. Germline CDR1 MDHEN, CDR2 SYDVKM. The CDR3 totals 24 residues. The CDR3 DNA is TGTGCCAGCCTTCGTACCAGGGGGCTTAACGACCCTCTAGCGGGGGGAAGCTCCTACAATGAGCAGTTCTTC. Protein: CASLRTRGLNDPLAGGSSYNEQFF. Using reference TRBV28 and TRBJ2-1 for the parts outside the CDR3, the full variable domain is DVKVTQSSRYLVKRTGEKVFLECVQDMDHENMFWYRQDPGLGLRLIYFSYDVKMKEKGDIPEGYSVSREKKERFSLILESASTNQTSMYLCASLRTRGLNDPLAGGSSYNEQFFGPGTRLTVL.

This clone occurred a few times. The chain recombines TRBV7-8 with TRBJ1-1; TRBD1 might be the D (6 bases). CDR1 is SGHVS, CDR2 FQNEAQ, per germline. The CDR3 runs to 17 residues. With 0 bases removed from V and 0 bases from J, the gap between germline ends came to 14 bases. The CDR3 is CASSLASQGFLNTEAFF. The DNA for the CDR3 is TGTGCCAGCAGCTTAGCGTCTCAGGGGTTTCTGAACACTGAAGCTTTCTTT.

The chain couples TRBV19 to TRBJ2-1; 11 bases are a match to TRBD2. The junction had 5 bases not matched to a gene; V was cut back by 0 bases and J by 1 base. Germline V gene sequence: CDR1 LNHDA, CDR2 SQIVND (reference sequence). CDR3 length equals 18 residues. The CDR3 nucleotides read TGTGCCAGTAGTATAGATATACTAGCGGGAGCGTCCTACAATGAGCAGTTCTTC. Protein sequence: CASSIDILAGASYNEQFF.

The chain links TRBV30 to TRBJ1-6, with no clear D. Germline loops: CDR1 GTSNPN, CDR2 SVGIG (reference sequence). V was clipped by 1 base and J by 13 bases, with 14 bases between them. CDR3 length: 13 residues. The CDR3 sequence: CAWSDGGIRPLHF. CDR3 coding DNA: TGTGCCTGGAGTGATGGAGGGATCCGGCCCCTCCACTTT.

The table lists this clone with a count of one. The rearrangement links TRBV28 to TRBJ2-2, with 7 bases lining up with TRBD1. V lost 6 bases to trimming and J lost 6 bases; unmatched junction nucleotides: 10. The CDR3 is 15 residues long. The germline V gene encodes CDR1 MDHEN and CDR2 SYDVKM. CDR3 in amino acids: CASSPLGGVAGELFF. The CDR3 DNA sequence: TGTGCCAGCAGCCCCTTAGGGGGCGTAGCCGGGGAGCTGTTTTTT.

This clone was found a few times. V gene TRBV5-4 combines with J gene TRBJ1-1; D might be TRBD1 (6 bases). The CDR3 covers 14 residues. CDR1 is SGHNT, CDR2 YYREEE, per germline (reference sequence). Trimming removed 5 bases at V and 1 base at J, with 12 bases between. CDR3 sequence: CASRGGQRNTEAFF. The DNA of the CDR3 is TGTGCCAGCAGAGGAGGACAGCGGAACACTGAAGCTTTCTTT.

The chain joins TRBV6-5 to TRBJ2-1, with D hard to call. Trimming removed 4 bases from V and 7 bases from J, with 11 bases in between. This CDR3 comprises 13 residues. CDR1 MNHEY and CDR2 SVGAGI come from the germline V gene. The CDR3 nucleotides read TGTGCCAGCAGTTCCCAGAGGAAGAATGAGCAGTTCTTC. Translating gives CASSSQRKNEQFF.

V gene TRBV5-5 combines with J gene TRBJ1-2, with D tentatively TRBD1 (6 bases). With 0 bases removed from V and 4 bases from J, the gap between germline ends came to 19 bases. The length of the CDR3 is 17 residues. Germline V gives CDR1 SGHKS, CDR2 YYEKEE (reference sequence). The CDR3: CASSLAGGSFQAYGYTF. Written as DNA, the CDR3 is TGTGCCAGCAGCTTGGCGGGGGGCTCCTTTCAAGCCTATGGCTACACCTTC.

The chain combines TRBV15 with TRBJ2-2; D call uncertain. Trimming removed 1 base from V and 5 bases from J, with 2 bases in between. This CDR3 has 12 amino acids. CDR1 is LNHNV, CDR2 YYDKDF, per germline (reference sequence). The CDR3 sequence is CATSRATGELFF. The CDR3 DNA is TGTGCCACCAGCAGAGCTACCGGGGAGCTGTTTTTT.

Only a few counts were recorded for this clone. The J gene is TRBJ1-5, the V gene TRBV9, with TRBD1 matching over 12 bases. V lost 3 bases, J lost 1 base, and 8 bases stayed unmatched. The length of the CDR3 is 18 residues. Germline assignment: CDR1 SGDLS and CDR2 YYNGEE. CDR3 in amino acids: CASSGGQGARGSNQPQHF. In DNA, the CDR3 is TGTGCCAGCAGCGGGGGACAGGGGGCTAGGGGGAGCAATCAGCCCCAGCATTTT. The complete variable domain, with remaining parts taken from reference TRBV9 and TRBJ1-5, reads DSGVTQTPKHLITATGQRVTLRCSPRSGDLSVYWYQQSLDQGLQFLIQYYNGEERAKGNILERFSAQQFPDLHSELNLSSLELGDSALYFCASSGGQGARGSNQPQHFGDGTRLSIL.

This clone was counted a single time. The gene calls are TRBV9 and TRBJ2-5, with 7 nucleotides matching TRBD1. With 4 bases clipped from V and 4 bases from J, the junction kept 7 bases outside the gene matches. CDR1 SGDLS and CDR2 YYNGEE come from the germline V gene. This CDR3 contains 14 residues. Written as DNA, the CDR3 is TGTGCCAGCAGCCCCCGACAGGGAAGAGAGACCCAGTACTTC. Residues: CASSPRQGRETQYF.

The chain links TRBV10-3 to TRBJ2-5; D remains ambiguous. Trimming stripped 3 bases from V and 4 bases from J, with 12 bases between. CDR1 is ENHRY, CDR2 SYGVKD, per germline. CDR3 size: 14 residues. CDR3 region: CAISEVGPAETQYF. CDR3 coding DNA: TGTGCCATCAGTGAAGTTGGGCCGGCAGAGACCCAGTACTTC.

The chain combines TRBV7-9 with TRBJ2-3, with D possibly being TRBD2 (6 bases). The germline V gene encodes CDR1 SEHNR and CDR2 FQNEAQ (reference sequence). The V end was cut by 5 bases, the J end by 0 bases, with 21 bases between. This CDR3 is built from 18 residues. CDR3 sequence reads: CASSRGLLKDYSTDTQYF. The CDR3 DNA is TGTGCCAGCAGCCGGGGACTTCTTAAAGATTATAGCACAGATACGCAGTATTTT.

The chain combines TRBV11-2 with TRBJ2-7; 8 nucleotides line up with TRBD1. Germline trimming cut 3 bases from V and 2 bases from J; bases unmatched to any gene: 9. This CDR3 comprises 16 residues. Germline loops: CDR1 SGHAT, CDR2 FQNNGV. The CDR3 spells CASSFYPGQATYEQYF. The CDR3 DNA reads as TGTGCCAGCAGCTTCTATCCGGGACAGGCGACCTACGAGCAGTACTTC.

The rearrangement joins TRBV6-1 to TRBJ2-3; 7 bases line up with TRBD1. There are 15 residues in the CDR3. In germline, CDR1 is MNHNS, CDR2 SASEGT. The V and J ends lost 3 bases and 0 bases, in that order; junction bases with no gene match: 3. DNA for the CDR3: TGTGCCAGCAGTGACCCGGGACAGAGCACAGATACGCAGTATTTT. It encodes CASSDPGQSTDTQYF.

The genes are TRBV11-2 and TRBJ2-7, with D tentatively TRBD2 (6 bases). V lost 5 bases and J lost 3, with 14 bases in between. Germline CDR1 reads SGHAT; CDR2 reads FQNNGV. The CDR3 consists of 14 residues. The CDR3 sequence is CASSPGTGDYEQYF. The CDR3 nucleotides read TGTGCCAGCAGCCCCGGGACGGGAGACTACGAGCAGTACTTC.

The rearrangement uses TRBV14 and TRBJ2-3; the match to TRBD2 covers 8 bases. Germline loops: CDR1 SGHDN, CDR2 FVKESK. This CDR3 is built from 16 residues. V lost 0 bases, J lost 6 bases, and 8 bases stayed unmatched. The CDR3 sequence is CASSQDVPAGVDTQYF. DNA for the CDR3: TGTGCCAGCAGCCAAGATGTTCCAGCGGGGGTGGATACGCAGTATTTT.

This clone was detected only a few times. This chain connects TRBV5-5 to TRBJ2-5; D unresolved. V lost 0 bases and J lost 1, with 4 bases in between. This CDR3 contains 13 residues. Germline V gives CDR1 SGHKS, CDR2 YYEKEE (reference sequence). CDR3 residues: CASSLDSQETQYF. The CDR3, as DNA: TGTGCCAGCAGCTTGGACAGCCAAGAGACCCAGTACTTC.

This sequence joins TRBV4-3 and TRBJ1-4; the D is unclear. The length of the CDR3 is 15 residues. Germline lookup yields CDR1 LGHNA and CDR2 YSLEER. The V end was cut by 0 bases, the J end by 4 bases, with 9 bases between. CDR3 DNA: TGCGCCAGCAGCCAAGAATGGCAGTTTAATGAAAAACTGTTTTTT. Its protein product is CASSQEWQFNEKLFF.

About this clone: This CDR3 is also generated by other DNA sequences in the sample. The rearrangement links TRBV2 to TRBJ2-6; a weak D match, TRBD2 (5 bases). Germline V gene data show CDR1 as SNHLY and CDR2 as FYNNEI. This CDR3 spans 17 amino acids. The ends were cut back, 6 bases at V and 7 bases at J, with 22 bases in the middle. CDR3 residues: CASSLDTGFLGANVLTF. The CDR3, as DNA: TGTGCCAGCAGCTTAGACACGGGGTTTCTGGGTGCCAACGTCCTGACTTTC.

V usage is TRBV7-9 and J usage is TRBJ2-2, with 7 bases fitting TRBD2. CDR3 length: 16 residues. V shed 7 bases and J 3 bases; nucleotides not matched to a gene: 11. Germline-derived CDR1 and CDR2 are SEHNR and FQNEAQ (reference sequence). The CDR3: CASNPASSGDTGELFF. The CDR3 DNA follows: TGTGCCAGCAACCCAGCATCGAGCGGGGACACCGGGGAGCTGTTTTTT.

The rearrangement joins TRBV10-1 to TRBJ2-2, with D perhaps matching TRBD1 (7 bases). Between the trimmed V and J ends, which lost 5 bases and 4 bases, there was a span of 14 bases. CDR3 length equals 15 residues. Germline V gene sequence: CDR1 WNHNN, CDR2 SYGVQD (reference sequence). The CDR3 DNA reads TGCGCCAGCAGTCGGGGGCAGGGGGGCACCGGGGAGCTGTTTTTT. It is translated as CASSRGQGGTGELFF.